One sample yielded the 21 T cell receptor beta chains listed below, sequenced in a study of blood T cells in healthy people across ages. A second PCR, run for roughly 7 to 12 cycles, used a sample-barcoded 5' primer plus a J-beta primer mix. One entry per CDR3 protein, called by TCRdb with MiXCR from the 5' RACE reads. The table lists roughly 570,000 distinct CDR3 sequences, 27% of them singletons. The sample was blood. The receptors derive from a woman between 65 and 79 years old in good health.

The chain couples TRBV7-8 to TRBJ1-1, with TRBD1 matching over 7 bases. The CDR3 is 18 amino acids. V lost 2 bases and J lost 0; bases outside the gene matches: 12. Germline CDR1 is SGHVS and CDR2 is FQNEAQ. The CDR3 reads CASSLLGTAPFMNTEAFF. Written as DNA, the CDR3 is TGTGCCAGCAGCTTATTGGGGACAGCTCCCTTCATGAACACTGAAGCTTTCTTT.

This chain joins TRBV7-9 and TRBJ1-2; TRBD1 might be the D (6 bases). The CDR3 has 15 residues. With 5 bases removed from V and 0 bases from J, the gap between germline ends came to 13 bases. Germline loops: CDR1 SEHNR, CDR2 FQNEAQ (reference sequence). The CDR3 reads CASSPTGKPNYGYTF. The CDR3 DNA is TGTGCCAGCAGCCCTACAGGGAAACCTAACTATGGCTACACCTTC.

The genes are TRBV7-2 and TRBJ2-1; the match to TRBD2 covers 11 bases. The J call could be wrong; TRBJ2-5 is a better fit for the DNA end. Germline values: CDR1 SGHTA, CDR2 FQGNSA. The length of the CDR3 is 18 residues. CDR3 amino acids: CASSLERVAGGRRETQYF. As DNA, the CDR3 is TGTGCCAGCAGCTTAGAGCGAGTAGCGGGGGGGAGGAGGGAGACCCAGTACTTC.

The V gene is TRBV18, the J gene TRBJ2-7, with D perhaps being TRBD1 or TRBD2 (7 bases each). CDR1 is KGHSH, CDR2 LQKENI, per germline. The CDR3 is made up of 12 amino acids. Trimming took off 9 bases at V and 11 bases at J, with 20 bases between the two ends. CDR3 in DNA: TGTGCCAGTCATGGGGGGGACAGACTAAAGTACTTC. This gives the protein CASHGGDRLKYF.

This clonotype was counted between two and nine times. The chain uses TRBV9 and TRBJ2-7; 10 bases match TRBD2. V gave up 1 base and J gave up 0 bases; unmatched junction bases: 1. This CDR3 is built from 15 residues. CDR1 and CDR2 from the germline V gene are SGDLS and YYNGEE. The CDR3 coding sequence is TGTGCCAGCAGCGTATCTAGCGGGGGCTCCTACGAGCAGTACTTC. This codes for CASSVSSGGSYEQYF.

This clonotype showed up just a few times. The gene calls are TRBV29-1 and TRBJ1-6; D gene uncertain. This CDR3 is 14 amino acids long. The germline CDR1 and CDR2 sequences are SQVTM and ANQGSEA. Trimming removed 4 bases at V and 9 bases at J, with 16 bases between. DNA for the CDR3: TGCAGCGTTGGTAGTTCGGGGTTGGGTTCACCCCTCCACTTT. Translated, it gives CSVGSSGLGSPLHF.

The rearrangement uses TRBV20-1 and TRBJ2-7, with 7 bases matching TRBD1. V lost 5 bases and J lost 5; bases outside the gene matches: 15. The V gene's germline CDR1 is DFQATT and CDR2 SNEGSKA (reference sequence). CDR3 size: 15 residues. The CDR3 region is CSADDRDSGRDEQYF. Here the CDR3 DNA reads TGCAGTGCTGACGACCGGGACAGTGGAAGAGACGAGCAGTACTTC.

The chain joins TRBV12-3 or TRBV12-4 to TRBJ1-6; tentatively, D is TRBD1 (6 bases). Trimming left V 7 bases short and J 4 bases short, with 23 bases between. This CDR3 spans 18 amino acids. The DNA of the CDR3 is TGTGCCAGCACCCAGACAGGCGATCCCCCTATGTATAATTCACCCCTCCACTTT. As protein: CASTQTGDPPMYNSPLHF.

As concerns this clonotype: Germline and junction disagree at one end, which may indicate a read error. The J gene is TRBJ1-2, the V gene TRBV3-1, with D perhaps matching TRBD1 (5 bases). Germline CDR1 and CDR2: LGHDT and YNNKEL (reference sequence). This CDR3 contains 14 residues. CDR3 sequence: CANSRGRGDNGYTF. CDR3 bases: TGTGCCAACAGCCGGGGCCGAGGAGACAATGGCTACACCTTC. Full variable domain (outside the CDR3, taken from reference TRBV3-1 and TRBJ1-2): DTAVSQTPKYLVTQMGNDKSIKCEQNLGHDTMYWYKQDSKKFLKIMFSYNNKELIINETVPNRFSPKSPDKAHLNLHINSLELGDSAVYFCANSRGRGDNGYTFGSGTRLTVV.

Many counts were recorded for this clonotype. This chain joins TRBV2 and TRBJ2-5, with 10 bases matching TRBD2. The CDR3 consists of 15 residues. Losses at the gene ends were 4 bases for V and 0 bases for J; bases not matched to a gene: 2. Germline loops: CDR1 SNHLY, CDR2 FYNNEI. The CDR3 here is CASSVLAGDQETQYF. In nucleotides, the CDR3 is TGTGCCAGCAGTGTCCTAGCGGGGGACCAAGAGACCCAGTACTTC.

The CDR3 nucleotides are TGTGCCAGCAGCGACAGGGGGCGAAGTACTAATGAAAAACTGTTTTTT. Protein sequence: CASSDRGRSTNEKLFF. This sequence joins TRBV27 and TRBJ1-4, with 10 bases fitting TRBD1. The CDR3 runs 16 residues. V trimming: 6 bases; J trimming: 2 bases; junction bases outside the gene matches: 6. The germline V gene encodes CDR1 MNHEY and CDR2 SMNVEV (reference sequence). The whole variable domain, filled in from reference TRBV27 and TRBJ1-4, reads EAQVTQNPRYLITVTGKKLTVTCSQNMNHEYMSWYRQDPGLGLRQIYYSMNVEVTDKGDVPEGYKVSRKEKRNFPLILESPSPNQTSLYFCASSDRGRSTNEKLFFGSGTQLSVL.

The table lists this clonotype with a few counts. This rearrangement joins TRBV6-1 to TRBJ2-3; TRBD1 agrees at 8 bases. J lost 7 bases, V lost 6 bases, and 15 bases had no gene match. Germline loops: CDR1 MNHNS, CDR2 SASEGT. This CDR3 contains 16 residues. The CDR3 here is CASRHQPGQDSYTQYF. CDR3 in DNA: TGTGCCAGCAGGCACCAACCGGGACAGGATAGTTATACGCAGTATTTT.

The chain recombines TRBV5-1 with TRBJ2-1; TRBD1 or TRBD2 may be the D gene (6 bases each). Germline values: CDR1 SGHRS, CDR2 YFSETQ. CDR3 length equals 14 residues. V was trimmed by 0 bases and J by 8 bases, leaving 12 bases between them. The CDR3 region has the DNA TGCGCCAGCAGCTTGGTGGGGGGCCAGTATGAGCAGTTCTTC. This gives the protein CASSLVGGQYEQFF.

This clonotype was seen only a few times. The genes are TRBV27 and TRBJ1-1; 7 bases line up with TRBD1. V dropped 5 bases and J dropped 11; count of bases not matched to a gene: 17. Germline V gene data show CDR1 as MNHEY and CDR2 as SMNVEV (reference sequence). This CDR3 region has 15 residues. This CDR3 reads CASSEGRDSPLRAFF. CDR3 nucleotides: TGTGCCAGCAGTGAGGGCCGGGACAGTCCTCTCCGGGCTTTCTTT.

This clonotype was picked up a small number of times. V and J are TRBV20-1 and TRBJ2-5, with a weak D call TRBD1 (5 bases). The CDR3 is 13 residues long. The V and J ends lost 1 base and 3 bases respectively, with 9 bases between them. The V gene's germline CDR1 is DFQATT and CDR2 SNEGSKA (reference sequence). For the CDR3, the DNA is TGCAGTGCTAGAGGGGGCTGGGAAGAGACCCAGTACTTC. The encoded protein is CSARGGWEETQYF.

This chain connects TRBV4-2 to TRBJ1-5; TRBD1 aligns across 8 bases. V trimming: 1 base; J trimming: 7 bases; junction bases outside the gene matches: 3. The CDR3 runs to 14 residues. Germline values: CDR1 LGHNA, CDR2 YNFKEQ. The CDR3, as DNA: TGTGCCAGCAGCCAAGCCACAGGGGGGCAGCCCCAGCATTTT. Amino acid sequence: CASSQATGGQPQHF.

This clonotype was seen only a few times. This sequence joins TRBV29-1 and TRBJ2-1; 10 nucleotides line up with TRBD1. CDR3 length: 14 residues. Germline CDR1 reads SQVTM; CDR2 reads ANQGSEA. Trimming cost V 4 bases and J 3 bases; bases outside gene matches: 3. The DNA of the CDR3 is TGCAGCGTTGCAGGGACAGGGGTCTACAATGAGCAGTTCTTC. This codes for CSVAGTGVYNEQFF.

The chain couples TRBV5-6 to TRBJ2-1; D uncertain. Trimming cost V 0 bases and J 5 bases, with 15 bases left between them. Per germline, CDR1 SGHDT and CDR2 YYEEEE. The CDR3 contains 16 residues. In DNA form, the CDR3 reads TGTGCCAGCAGCTTGGGTATTTACCCTGGGGACAATGAGCAGTTCTTC. This codes for CASSLGIYPGDNEQFF.

This clonotype showed up just a few times. The chain links TRBV7-9 to TRBJ2-7; TRBD1 aligns across 8 bases. The CDR3 spans 15 residues. The trim removed 1 base at V and 3 bases at J, leaving 5 bases unmatched. CDR1 and CDR2 from the germline V gene are SEHNR and FQNEAQ (reference sequence). CDR3 sequence (DNA): TGTGCCAGCAGCTTAGAAGGGACAGGACGCTACGAGCAGTACTTC. As protein: CASSLEGTGRYEQYF.

The rearrangement joins TRBV20-1 to TRBJ2-1, with 8 nucleotides matching TRBD2. There are 18 residues in the CDR3. The germline CDR1 and CDR2 sequences are DFQATT and SNEGSKA (reference sequence). After removal of 0 bases from V and 0 bases from J, the junction contained 10 bases not matched to a gene. This CDR3 is CSARDLRGAESSYNEQFF. For the CDR3, the DNA is TGCAGTGCTAGAGATTTGCGGGGGGCCGAGAGCTCCTACAATGAGCAGTTCTTC.

This clonotype was counted only a few times. This chain uses TRBV7-2 with TRBJ1-2; 7 bases agree with TRBD1. The junction had 9 bases not matched to a gene; V was cut back by 3 bases and J by 8 bases. The CDR3 is 14 amino acids. Germline-derived CDR1 and CDR2 are SGHTA and FQGNSA. The CDR3 DNA sequence: TGTGCCAGCAGCTTCCGGACAGGCGGTCGAGGCTACACCTTC. Protein product: CASSFRTGGRGYTF. The variable domain in full, with the rest retrieved from reference TRBV7-2 and TRBJ1-2, is GAGVSQSPSNKVTEKGKDVELRCDPISGHTALYWYRQSLGQGLEFLIYFQGNSAPDKSGLPSDRFSAERTGGSVSTLTIQRTQQEDSAVYLCASSFRTGGRGYTFGSGTRLTVV.